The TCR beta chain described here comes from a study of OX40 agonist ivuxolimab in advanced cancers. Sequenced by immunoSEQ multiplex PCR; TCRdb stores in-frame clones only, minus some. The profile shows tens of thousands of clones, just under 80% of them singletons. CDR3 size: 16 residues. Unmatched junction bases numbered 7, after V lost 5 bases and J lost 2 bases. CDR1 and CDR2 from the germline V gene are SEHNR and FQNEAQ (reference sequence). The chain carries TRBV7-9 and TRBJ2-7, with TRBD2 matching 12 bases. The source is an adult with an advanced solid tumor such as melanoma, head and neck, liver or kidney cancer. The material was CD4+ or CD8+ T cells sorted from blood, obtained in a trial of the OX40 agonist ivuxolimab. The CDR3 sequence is CASSPGRTSGAYEQYF. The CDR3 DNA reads TGTGCCAGCAGCCCCGGACGGACTAGCGGGGCCTACGAGCAGTACTTC.